This T cell receptor (beta chain) appears in the sequencing data of a study of control samples from healthy donors and cancer patients (dated by TCRdb to the early 2020s). The germline V gene encodes CDR1 SGDLS and CDR2 YYNGEE. The CDR3 has 17 amino acids, counting the end cysteine and phenylalanine. Kept here is only the CDR3 DNA, which spans 51 bases and is read in frame from base 1. V is pruned by 1 base and J by 3 bases, leaving 10 bases of the junction without a gene match. About this clone itself: Its antigen is unknown. There are no base qualities to consult, and no much larger clone falls within one base.

Library creation used the immunoSEQ multiplex PCR assay. Entries here come from immuneACCESS through TCRdb and include only in-frame sequences with V and J called. Some clones fail to appear in such tables; in the studies checked, an unresolved V gene covers under half of the shortfall, and the cause of the remainder is unknown. The sample table holds 150,000 to 200,000 clones, of which about nine tenths were seen once. The ten top clones hold 1.5% of the sample. The receptor was derived from a young woman in good health. The sample taken for sequencing was blood. Here the chain combines TRBV9 and TRBJ1-5, and TRBD1 matches 7 of the central bases. The CDR3 protein sequence reads: CASSVFPGGGANQPQHF. The DNA sequence is TGTGCCAGCAGCGTATTCCCAGGGGGAGGGGCCAATCAGCCCCAGCATTTT.